This TCR beta chain came from a study of T cell repertoires in cytomegalovirus infection. Study-level background: Evidence of both CMV infection and a matching HLA type came from public TCR beta signatures.

TCRdb independently ran MiXCR on the reads; one entry per CDR3 protein. The table shows 270,000 or so distinct CDR3 sequences, with approximately 17% occurring only once. On this clonotype itself: Its antigen is currently unknown.

Study-wide results and caveats: Using cumulative public TCR beta family frequency, the authors identified those who carried CMV together with the relevant HLA.

The CDR3 totals 17 residues. Germline values: CDR1 MDHEN, CDR2 SYDVKM. Trimming removed 6 bases from V and 1 base from J, with 16 bases in between. The chain links TRBV28 to TRBJ1-6; D uncertain. This receptor was obtained from a human donor in good health (CMV status not recorded). Some clones in this sample may be carry-over from other donors' samples. Sequencing used CD8+ T cells from PBMCs. The CDR3 DNA is TGTGCCAGCAGCGTCACTTGGGAGATTTCCTATAATTCACCCCTCCACTTT. Its protein is CASSVTWEISYNSPLHF.